The clone carrying this T cell receptor (beta chain) showed up just a few times. Its antigen is not known. The CDR3 loop spans 13 amino acids. V lost 5 bases to trimming and J lost 3 bases, with 10 bases between them. CDR1 and CDR2 from the germline V gene are SEHNR and FQNEAQ (reference sequence). This entry comes from a study of human T cells and chemical hapten exposure. Study context: Donors were sensitized with 2% DPC on the upper inner arm. Study observations and caveats: DPC sensitization did not alter TCRs above 1 in 1000 frequency.

TCRdb re-called the RACE reads with MiXCR, one entry per CDR3 protein. The sample lists nearly 350,000 distinct CDR3 sequences, under 8% seen once, with roughly 8% in the top ten. Time point meaning: patch test 1, 2 weeks after DPC sensitization. Treatment specified: therapeutic diphenylcyclopropenone sensitization with weekly scalp DPC. This sequence was found in a woman between 18 and 29 years old with alopecia areata. Some clones in this sample may be carry-over from other donors' samples. V is TRBV7-9 and J is TRBJ1-1; D gene ambiguous. The sample in question was whole blood, obtained in connection with sensitization to the hapten diphenylcyclopropenone (DPC). This chain's CDR3 is CASSRSQDTEAFF. Here the CDR3 DNA reads TGTGCCAGCAGCCGAAGTCAGGACACTGAAGCTTTCTTT.